The clone carrying this T cell receptor beta chain appeared a single time. Assay: immunoSEQ multiplex PCR; the TCRdb copy retains only in-frame clones and omits some. The repertoire includes over 45,000 clones, 80% to 95% of them detected once, and less than 3.5% sits in the top ten. The CDR3 consists of 12 residues. Germline CDR1 is GTSNPN and CDR2 is SVGIG (reference sequence). Trimming took off 3 bases at V and 8 bases at J, with 13 bases between the two ends. These data belong to a study of T cell changes during pregnancy in multiple sclerosis. The clonotype originates from a female donor in good health, enrolled as a control in a pregnancy study. V gene TRBV30 combines with J gene TRBJ1-2; D unclear. The source material was peripheral blood, sampled in the third trimester of pregnancy. The CDR3 reads CAWREVTVGYTF. As DNA, the CDR3 is TGTGCCTGGAGGGAGGTAACAGTCGGCTACACCTTC.